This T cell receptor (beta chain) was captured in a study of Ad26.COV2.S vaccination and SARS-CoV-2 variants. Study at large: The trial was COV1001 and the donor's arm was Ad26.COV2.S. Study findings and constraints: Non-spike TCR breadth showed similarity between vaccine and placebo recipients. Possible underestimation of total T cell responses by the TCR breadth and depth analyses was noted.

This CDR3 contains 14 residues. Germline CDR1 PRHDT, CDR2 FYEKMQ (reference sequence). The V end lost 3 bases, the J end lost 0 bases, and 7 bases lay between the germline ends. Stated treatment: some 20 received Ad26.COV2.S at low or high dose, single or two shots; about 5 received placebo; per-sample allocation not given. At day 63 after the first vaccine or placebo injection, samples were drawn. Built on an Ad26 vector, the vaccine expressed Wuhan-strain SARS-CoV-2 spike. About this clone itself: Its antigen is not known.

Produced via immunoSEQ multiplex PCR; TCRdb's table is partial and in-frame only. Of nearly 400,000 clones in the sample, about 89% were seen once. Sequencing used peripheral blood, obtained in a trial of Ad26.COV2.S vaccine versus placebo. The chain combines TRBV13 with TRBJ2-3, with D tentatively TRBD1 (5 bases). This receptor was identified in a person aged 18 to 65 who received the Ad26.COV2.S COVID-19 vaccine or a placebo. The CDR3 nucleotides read TGTGCCAGCAGCTTCTCAGGGAGCACAGATACGCAGTATTTT. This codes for CASSFSGSTDTQYF.